The rows below give T cell receptor beta chains drawn from one sample of a study of shared clonotypes between healthy human individuals. Generated by immunoSEQ multiplex PCR, the TCRdb table keeps only in-frame clones and is missing some. Of some 2,500,000 clones in the sample, roughly 92% were seen once. Sequenced input: naive CD4+ T cells from PBMCs. All receptors derive from a man aged 18-30 years in good health. Some clones in this sample may be carry-over from other donors' samples. CDR3s include the opening cysteine and the closing phenylalanine or tryptophan. Fields, in order: D gene, CDR3 length, V gene, J gene, clone size, CDR3 protein, CDR3 DNA. D genes are given only for firm matches. Some rows mark clone size as missing; the rest say once, few, many or name a class of expanded clone.

>.|16|TRBV7-3|TRBJ2-1|.
CASSLTGPLAYNEQFF
TGTGCCAGCAGCTTGACTGGGCCGCTCGCCTACAATGAGCAGTTCTTC
>.|12|TRBV10-3|TRBJ2-7|.
CAISISLAEQYF
TGTGCCATCAGTATCTCATTGGCCGAGCAGTACTTC
>.|13|TRBV14|TRBJ1-3|.
CASSQAGGNTIYF
TGTGCCAGCAGCCAAGCCGGCGGAAACACCATATATTTT
>TRBD2|15|TRBV28|TRBJ2-1|.
CASRLGLAGRNEQFF
TGTGCCAGCAGGCTCGGGCTAGCGGGACGCAATGAGCAGTTCTTC
>TRBD2|15|TRBV7-2|TRBJ2-7|.
CASSLEAGSSYEQYF
TGTGCCAGCAGCTTAGAAGCGGGGAGCTCCTACGAGCAGTACTTC
>TRBD1|17|TRBV11-2|TRBJ1-1|.
CASSPRGTGGGGTEAFF
TGTGCCAGCAGCCCCCGGGGGACAGGGGGCGGGGGCACTGAAGCTTTCTTT
>TRBD1|15|TRBV5-1|TRBJ1-1|.
CASSLMGQMNTEAFF
TGCGCCAGCAGCCTGATGGGACAGATGAACACTGAAGCTTTCTTT
>.|15|TRBV2|TRBJ2-3|.
CASSEGGAGTDTQYF
TGTGCCAGCAGTGAGGGGGGTGCCGGCACAGATACGCAGTATTTT
>TRBD2|16|TRBV11-3|TRBJ2-5|.
CASSLKLAGGGETQYF
TGTGCCAGCAGCCTCAAATTAGCGGGAGGAGGTGAGACCCAGTACTTC
>.|14|TRBV5-1|TRBJ1-2|once
CASSLGQEAYGYTF
TGCGCCAGCAGCTTGGGACAGGAAGCCTATGGCTACACCTTC
>.|15|TRBV27|TRBJ1-4|.
CASRMRTPRGEKLFF
TGTGCCAGCAGGATGAGGACGCCCCGGGGTGAAAAACTGTTTTTT
>TRBD2|15|TRBV5-4|TRBJ2-3|once
CASSSTPGGTDTQYF
TGTGCCAGCAGTTCGACCCCGGGAGGGACAGATACGCAGTATTTT
>TRBD2|11|TRBV7-3|TRBJ2-1|.
CASSSSGQQFF
TGTGCCAGCAGCTCTAGCGGTCAGCAGTTCTTC
>.|14|TRBV19|TRBJ2-2|.
CASSIVRDTGELFF
TGTGCCAGTAGTATAGTCAGGGATACCGGGGAGCTGTTTTTT
>TRBD2|16|TRBV2|TRBJ2-1|.
CASSALAGGSANEQFF
TGTGCCAGCAGTGCCCTAGCGGGAGGGTCTGCGAATGAGCAGTTCTTC
>TRBD1|16|TRBV5-1|TRBJ2-3|.
CASMPSSGTGPDTQYF
TGCGCCAGCATGCCGAGCTCCGGGACAGGGCCAGATACGCAGTATTTT